The entry below gives a single T cell receptor (beta chain) sequence along with its context. Its antigen is not identified. The V and J ends lost 7 bases and 6 bases respectively, with 22 bases between them. The CDR3 is made up of 15 amino acids. Germline V gene lookup returns CDR1 DFQATT and CDR2 SNEGSKA (reference sequence). This specimen comes from a study of T-cell memory formation after mild COVID-19. Study-level background: For the most part, TCR clusters were specific to one donor. Notes on the study in general: Second-wave clones that peaked on day 37 lacked confirmed SARS-CoV-2 specificity. Detection of some responders pre-infection suggested pre-existing cross-reactive memory T cells participated. Contracting CD8+ clones were enriched in EMRA, CD4+ mainly in CM and EM.

TCRdb called the 5' RACE reads again in MiXCR, with one record for every CDR3 protein. The sample has roughly 250,000 distinct CDR3 sequences; over 15% are singletons. The source material was PBMCs or a T cell subset sorted from them (not recorded which). The TCR originated in a young man who had mild COVID-19 (a few samples of this study predate the infection). Cell type and time point are not known. This chain connects TRBV20-1 to TRBJ1-5, with a possible D match to TRBD1 (6 bases). The CDR3 region has the DNA TGCAGTGGCATCAAGCAGGGGTATTTGGGTCAGCCCCAGCATTTT. It codes for CSGIKQGYLGQPQHF.